This is a list of T cell receptor beta chains from one sample in a study of blood T cell repertoires in COVID-19. Profiled with immunoSEQ multiplex PCR; TCRdb holds only in-frame clones, not every one. The repertoire holds about 290,000 clones, under 90% seen once, with 1.7% in the top ten. Sequencing input: PBMCs or T cells enriched from blood (not recorded which). Receptor source: a woman in her thirties or forties who had recovered from COVID-19. Both conserved end residues are part of each CDR3. Each record gives: J gene, V gene, D gene, clone size, CDR3 DNA, CDR3 protein. The D gene is left open where the match is weak. Size is stated for part of the rows, as once, few or many counts, or as a class when the clone is expanded.

TRBJ2-1 TRBV4-3 TRBD1 . TGCGCCAGCAGCCAGCCGGCGCCGGACAGGGAGGTCAATGAGCAGTTCTTC CASSQPAPDREVNEQFF
TRBJ1-2 TRBV5-4 TRBD1 . TGTGCCAGCACCCCAGGGACAGGGGGTTTTGGCTACACCTTC CASTPGTGGFGYTF
TRBJ2-5 TRBV9 TRBD1 . TGTGCCAGCAGCGTAACCACAGGGGGCGTGGGGGAGACCCAGTACTTC CASSVTTGGVGETQYF
TRBJ2-1 TRBV4-3 TRBD2 . TGCGCCAGCAGCCAATCGGGGGGATGGCAGTTCTTC CASSQSGGWQFF
TRBJ2-2 TRBV6-2/TRBV6-3 . . TGTGCCAGCAGTTTAAGGGGAGGACCCTATTCCACCGGGGAGCTGTTTTTT CASSLRGGPYSTGELFF
TRBJ1-1 TRBV30 . few TGTGCCTGGAGGAACTGGGACTCATCCCCTGAAGCTTTCTTT CAWRNWDSSPEAFF
TRBJ2-7 TRBV5-4 TRBD1 . TGTGCCAGCAGCTTGGGGACAGGGGATCTATACGAGCAGTACTTC CASSLGTGDLYEQYF
TRBJ1-1 TRBV2 TRBD1 . TGTGCCAGCTCTGGGCAGGGGGTCCCTGAAGCTTTCTTT CASSGQGVPEAFF
TRBJ2-7 TRBV18 . . TGTGCCAGCTCACCAGTACTAGACTCCTACGAGCAGTACTTC CASSPVLDSYEQYF
TRBJ2-2 TRBV19 . . TGTGCCAGTATGTGGTCGAGCAGGGCGTACGGGGAGCTGTTTTTT CASMWSSRAYGELFF
TRBJ1-1 TRBV19 . . TGTGCCAGTAGTTCCCAAACAGGGTCGCCTGAAGCTTTCTTT CASSSQTGSPEAFF
TRBJ1-2 TRBV20-1 . . TGCAGTGCTAGTATTTTGGGGGCCGGAGGCTACACCTTC CSASILGAGGYTF
TRBJ1-1 TRBV3-1/TRBV3-2 . . TGTGCCAGCAGCCAGAAACCATTCCGGTGGGCTTTCTTT CASSQKPFRWAFF
TRBJ1-2 TRBV5-1 TRBD1 . TGCGCCAGCAGCTATCGCGACAGGGAAGGCTACACCTTC CASSYRDREGYTF
TRBJ2-1 TRBV6-5 TRBD1 . TGTGCCAGCAAACCCGGGACAGGATACAATGAGCAGTTCTTC CASKPGTGYNEQFF
TRBJ1-2 TRBV20-1 TRBD1 . TGCAGTGCTAGTAGGGGGCAGGGGATTGCTAACTATGGCTACACCTTC CSASRGQGIANYGYTF
TRBJ2-1 TRBV18 TRBD2 . TGTGCCAGCTCACTCATAGCGGGAGGCCGTTACAATGAGCAGTTCTTC CASSLIAGGRYNEQFF
TRBJ1-5 TRBV7-8 . . TGTGCCAGCAGCCACAGCAATAGCAATCAGCCCCAGCATTTT CASSHSNSNQPQHF
TRBJ2-7 TRBV21-1 . once TGTGCCAGCAGCAAGTCTCGGCAGGGGATTGTTCCATACGAGCAGTACTTC CASSKSRQGIVPYEQYF
TRBJ1-2 TRBV5-1 . . TGCGCCAGCAGCCAAGGAGGGGCCTGGGATGGCTACACCTTC CASSQGGAWDGYTF
TRBJ1-5 TRBV7-2 . . TGTGCCAGCAGCTTATTTCGGGGCAGGCCGGGAGATCAGCCCCAGCATTTT CASSLFRGRPGDQPQHF
TRBJ2-3 TRBV6-2/TRBV6-3 . . TGTGCCAGCAGTTACGGACTCGGGGAGCGGAACACAGATACGCAGTATTTT CASSYGLGERNTDTQYF
TRBJ1-3 TRBV5-4 TRBD1 . TGTGCCAGCAGCTTAAAAGGGGGCAATGGAAACACCATATATTTT CASSLKGGNGNTIYF
TRBJ2-2 TRBV2 TRBD1 . TGTGCCAGCAGGGGGACAGCCGTCACCGGGGAGCTGTTTTTT CASRGTAVTGELFF
TRBJ2-3 TRBV5-1 TRBD2 . TGCGCCAGCAGCTTGGCCTCGGGCGGGAGCTTTACAGATACGCAGTATTTT CASSLASGGSFTDTQYF
TRBJ1-6 TRBV18 . . TGTGCCAGCTCAAGGGTGGGGGACACTAATTCACCCCTCCACTTT CASSRVGDTNSPLHF
TRBJ2-3 TRBV7-3 TRBD2 . TGTGCCAGCAGCTTAACCGCGGGGGAAGATACGCAGTATTTT CASSLTAGEDTQYF
TRBJ2-1 TRBV6-5 TRBD2 . TGTGCCAGCGGGACGGGAGGGGTTTACAATGAGCAGTTCTTC CASGTGGVYNEQFF
TRBJ1-1 TRBV11-3 . . TGTGCCAGCAGTTCGTACACTGAAGCTTTCTTT CASSSYTEAFF
TRBJ2-6 TRBV7-6 . . TGTGCCAGCAGCTTATGGCCGCCGGGGAGCTCTGGGGCCAACGTCCTGACTTTC CASSLWPPGSSGANVLTF
TRBJ2-1 TRBV7-3 TRBD1 . TGTGCCAGCAGCCCCCGGCTAACAGGGGACGAGCAGTTCTTC CASSPRLTGDEQFF
TRBJ1-2 TRBV15 TRBD1 . TGTGCCACCAGCAGGGACAGGGTGGATGGCTACACCTTC CATSRDRVDGYTF
TRBJ2-1 TRBV6-5 . . TGTGCCAGCAGGGGGTCAGGGGTGGCCTGGAATGAGCAGTTCTTC CASRGSGVAWNEQFF
TRBJ1-2 TRBV6-2/TRBV6-3 . once TGTGCCAGCAGTCCGGACAGTATCTATGGCTACACCTTC CASSPDSIYGYTF
TRBJ2-2 TRBV7-9 TRBD2 . TGTGCCAGCAGCCATGGACTAGCGGGAGTTGGCACCGGGGAGCTGTTTTTT CASSHGLAGVGTGELFF
TRBJ1-5 TRBV5-6 TRBD1 . TGTGCCAGCAGCTTTACAGGGGGCCGTCAGCCCCAGCATTTT CASSFTGGRQPQHF
TRBJ1-4 TRBV3-1/TRBV3-2 . . TGTGCCAGCAGCCAAGGAGGCGTTGAAAAACTGTTTTTT CASSQGGVEKLFF
TRBJ1-3 TRBV30 . . TGTGCCTGGAACCCAGTTACTGGAAACACCATATATTTT CAWNPVTGNTIYF